The entry that follows covers one TCR beta chain sequence. Primers: 60 Vbeta forward and 13 Jbeta reverse. TCRdb's table, derived via immunoSEQ multiplex PCR, lists solely in-frame clones and lacks some. The sample lists approximately 170,000 clones, 55% to 70% occurring once. This record belongs to a study of cytomegalovirus exposure and HLA in healthy donors. V lost 2 bases and J lost 7, with 18 bases in between. CDR1 is MNHNY and CDR2 is SVGAGI in the germline V gene (reference sequence). The CDR3 has 16 amino acids. This receptor was obtained from a middle-aged woman in good health and CMV-seropositive. Sequenced material: PBMCs. The V and J genes are TRBV6-6 and TRBJ1-5; possibly TRBD1 for D (6 bases). This chain's CDR3 is CASSYGAGAAEQPQHF. For the CDR3, the DNA is TGTGCCAGCAGTTACGGGGCGGGGGCAGCGGAGCAGCCCCAGCATTTT.